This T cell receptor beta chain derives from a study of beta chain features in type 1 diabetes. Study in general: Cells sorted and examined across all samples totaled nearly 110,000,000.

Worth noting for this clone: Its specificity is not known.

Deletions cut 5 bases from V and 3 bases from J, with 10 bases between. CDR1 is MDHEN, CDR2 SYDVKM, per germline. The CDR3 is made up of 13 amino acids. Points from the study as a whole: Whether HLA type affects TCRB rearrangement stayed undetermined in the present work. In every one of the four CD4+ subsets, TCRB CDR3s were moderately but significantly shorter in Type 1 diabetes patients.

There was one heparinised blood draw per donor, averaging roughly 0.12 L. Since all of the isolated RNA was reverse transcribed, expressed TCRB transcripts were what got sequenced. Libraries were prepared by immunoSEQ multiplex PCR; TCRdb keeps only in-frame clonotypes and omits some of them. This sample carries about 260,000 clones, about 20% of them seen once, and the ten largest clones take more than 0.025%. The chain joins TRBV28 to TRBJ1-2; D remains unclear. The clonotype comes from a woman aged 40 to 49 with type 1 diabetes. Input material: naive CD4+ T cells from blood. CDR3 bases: TGTGCCAGCAGTCGCACCGGGTACTATGGCTACACCTTC. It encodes CASSRTGYYGYTF.